This TCR beta chain stems from a study of T cell changes during pregnancy in multiple sclerosis. V lost 3 bases, J lost 1 base, and 6 bases lay in between. Germline V gene lookup returns CDR1 MNHEY and CDR2 SMNVEV (reference sequence). The CDR3 covers 13 residues. Method: immunoSEQ multiplex PCR; TCRdb's copy keeps in-frame clones and lacks some. The data show approximately 100,000 clones, with around 93% seen just once and 0.7% to 0.9% held by the top ten. The V call is TRBV27, the J call TRBJ2-5; no firm D call. Sequences were derived from peripheral blood, sampled before pregnancy. The receptor comes from a female donor with multiple sclerosis, enrolled in a pregnancy study. The CDR3 is CASSFISQETQYF. The CDR3 DNA follows: TGTGCCAGCAGTTTTATCAGCCAAGAGACCCAGTACTTC.